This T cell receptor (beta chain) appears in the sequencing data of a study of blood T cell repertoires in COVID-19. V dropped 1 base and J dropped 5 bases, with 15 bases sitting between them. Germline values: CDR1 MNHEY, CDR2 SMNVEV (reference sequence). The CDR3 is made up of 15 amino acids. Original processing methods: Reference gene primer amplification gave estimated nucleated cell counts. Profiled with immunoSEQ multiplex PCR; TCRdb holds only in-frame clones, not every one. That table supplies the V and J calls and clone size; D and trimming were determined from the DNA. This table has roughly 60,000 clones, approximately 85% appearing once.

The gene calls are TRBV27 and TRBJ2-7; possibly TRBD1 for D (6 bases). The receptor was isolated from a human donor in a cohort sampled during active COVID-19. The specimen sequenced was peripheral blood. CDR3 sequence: CASSLYRGTGHEQYF. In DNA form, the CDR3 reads TGTGCCAGCAGTTTATATAGGGGGACCGGCCACGAGCAGTACTTC.